This T cell receptor beta chain was recorded in a study of tumour-infiltrating T cells in Burkitt lymphoma. Looking at the study overall: All epidemiological Burkitt lymphoma subtypes were represented in the cohort.

Sequenced by immunoSEQ multiplex PCR; TCRdb stores in-frame clones only, minus some. The data hold about 1,500 clones, with about 13% observed a single time. The sample taken for sequencing was tumor tissue. This receptor was obtained from a human donor with Burkitt lymphoma.

The CDR3 bases are TGTGCCAGCAGGGGACAGTTAAACACCGGGGAGCTGTTTTTT. Encoded protein: CASRGQLNTGELFF. The V gene is TRBV7-2, the J gene TRBJ2-2; 7 bases match TRBD1. The CDR3 covers 14 residues. Looked up from germline, CDR1 is SGHTA and CDR2 is FQGNSA. With V trimmed by 6 bases and J by 2 bases, 3 bases remained unmatched.